The clone carrying this T cell receptor (beta chain) was seen only a few times. Documented time point: pre-sensitization, week 0. As to treatment: therapeutic diphenylcyclopropenone sensitization with weekly scalp DPC. At every patch-test visit, blood was drawn before the patch test was applied. The source of the sample is a study of human T cells and chemical hapten exposure. Study at large: Per-sample TCR yield variation was attributed mainly to small pooled library volume differences.

This CDR3 region has 15 residues. Unmatched junction bases numbered 4, after V lost 3 bases and J lost 5 bases. Library construction involved attaching unique molecular identifiers to individual cDNA molecules, which allowed quantitative, reproducible TCR counting. TCRdb reanalysed the RACE reads using MiXCR and keeps one entry per CDR3 protein. Counted here are some 300,000 distinct CDR3 sequences, about 5% occurring once; the ten biggest clones make up about 8.7%. This chain uses TRBV12-3 or TRBV12-4 with TRBJ2-3; 11 positions match TRBD1. The sample here was whole blood, taken in connection with sensitization to the hapten diphenylcyclopropenone (DPC). The origin of this receptor is a woman aged 18-35 years with alopecia areata. Some clones in this sample may be carry-over from other donors' samples. Written as DNA, the CDR3 is TGTGCCAGCAGTTTGGACAGGGGGCCTAAAGATACGCAGTATTTT. This sequence encodes CASSLDRGPKDTQYF.